Shown below are 5 T cell receptor beta chains from a single sample sequenced in a study of T cells after yellow fever vaccination. One entry per CDR3 protein, called by TCRdb with MiXCR from the 5' RACE reads. The sample has under 550,000 distinct CDR3 sequences, 21% seen once; the top ten hold approximately 16%. This specimen was PBMCs, taken approximately 22 days after the first yellow fever vaccination. These receptors all stem from a man in his late teens or twenties who received the YFV17D yellow fever vaccine.

The V gene is TRBV12-3 or TRBV12-4, the J gene TRBJ2-1; 7 bases align to TRBD2. The CDR3 is 15 residues long. Unmatched junction bases numbered 12, after V lost 6 bases and J lost 7 bases. CDR3 in amino acids: CASSLPYGGGNEQFF. For the CDR3, the DNA is TGTGCCAGCAGCCTCCCCTACGGCGGGGGAAATGAGCAGTTCTTC.

The chain joins TRBV6-1 to TRBJ2-3, with D possibly TRBD1 on 6 matching bases. CDR3 length: 18 residues. Germline lookup yields CDR1 MNHNS and CDR2 SASEGT. V was shortened by 4 bases and J by 1 base, with 21 bases between the two germline ends. The CDR3 region has the DNA TGTGCCAGCAGTGCCCCCCCCGAAGGACAGACTCGCACAGATACGCAGTATTTT. Amino acid sequence: CASSAPPEGQTRTDTQYF.

The rearrangement uses TRBV7-9 and TRBJ2-4; D possibly uses TRBD1 or TRBD2 (6 bases each). Germline CDR1 reads SEHNR; CDR2 reads FQNEAQ (reference sequence). V was shortened by 2 bases and J by 8 bases, with 16 bases between the two germline ends. The CDR3 sequence is 15 residues long. CDR3 DNA: TGTGCCAGCAGCTTATTCGGGGGCAGGGACGACATTCAGTACTTC. Protein product: CASSLFGGRDDIQYF. Complete variable domain (other parts from reference TRBV7-9 and TRBJ2-4): DTGVSQNPRHKITKRGQNVTFRCDPISEHNRLYWYRQTLGQGPEFLTYFQNEAQLEKSRLLSDRFSAERPKGSFSTLEIQRTEQGDSAMYLCASSLFGGRDDIQYFGAGTRLSVL.

The sample holds a few counts of this clonotype. V is TRBV4-1 and J is TRBJ2-7; 9 nucleotides agree with TRBD1. With V trimmed by 0 bases and J by 0 bases, 18 bases remained unmatched. CDR3 length: 21 amino acids. Germline CDR1 is MGHRA and CDR2 is YSYEKL. The CDR3 region is CASSQDPRAPGQGTGSYEQYF. The DNA for the CDR3 is TGCGCCAGCAGCCAAGATCCCCGGGCCCCGGGACAGGGCACAGGCTCCTACGAGCAGTACTTC.

This clonotype was found a few times. J is TRBJ1-2 and V is TRBV10-3; D is uncertain. The germline gives CDR1 ENHRY, CDR2 SYGVKD. There are 14 residues in the CDR3. Trimming removed 1 base from V and 0 bases from J, with 6 bases in between. The CDR3 nucleotides are TGTGCCATCAGTGAGTTCGAGTCTAACTATGGCTACACCTTC. Encoded protein: CAISEFESNYGYTF.